What follows are 27 T cell receptor beta chains derived from one specimen sequenced in a study of blood T cell repertoires in COVID-19 (dated by TCRdb to between 2020 and 2021). Library method: the immunoSEQ multiplex PCR assay. TCRdb stores this immuneACCESS table with in-frame sequences only. Part of the clones is absent; in the studies checked, under half of the shortfall reflects unresolved V genes, and no reason is known for the rest. In all, the sample holds roughly 410,000 clones, and approximately 88% of those were seen once. Of the sample, more than 1% falls within the top ten clones. The sequencing input was peripheral blood. All receptors derive from a middle-aged man with acute or convalescent COVID-19.

The rearrangement uses TRBV7-2 and TRBJ1-2; the D gene is possibly TRBD1 (6 bases). Germline CDR1 SGHTA, CDR2 FQGNSA. Trimming stripped 1 base from V and 3 bases from J, with 9 bases between. The CDR3 is 14 residues long. The CDR3 nucleotides are TGTGCCAGCAGCTTAGGTGACAGGTACTATGGCTACACCTTC. Protein: CASSLGDRYYGYTF.

The chain combines TRBV29-1 with TRBJ2-7; 7 bases map to TRBD1. The CDR3 is 15 residues long. Germline lookup yields CDR1 SQVTM and CDR2 ANQGSEA. V lost 7 bases and J lost 4; bases outside the gene matches: 16. In DNA, the CDR3 is TGCAGCGCCTGGCGAATAGTGGGGGACAGTTACGAGCAGTACTTC. Translated, it gives CSAWRIVGDSYEQYF.

V usage is TRBV5-1 and J usage is TRBJ2-1; 10 positions agree with TRBD2. The CDR3 loop spans 15 amino acids. CDR1 and CDR2 (germline): SGHRS, YFSETQ. V lost 1 base and J lost 8; bases outside the gene matches: 6. The CDR3 here is CASSLYLAGADEQFF. The CDR3 DNA reads as TGCGCCAGCAGCTTGTATCTAGCGGGAGCTGATGAGCAGTTCTTC.

This clone was seen once. The rearrangement uses TRBV18 and TRBJ2-7; tentative D call: TRBD2 (7 bases). The length of the CDR3 is 14 residues. Germline CDR1 reads KGHSH; CDR2 reads LQKENI. Trimming cost V 4 bases and J 5 bases, with 15 bases left between them. In DNA, the CDR3 is TGTGCCAGCTCACTCCCGGGGGGCGGGAACGAGCAGTACTTC. Translated: CASSLPGGGNEQYF.

The chain couples TRBV29-1 to TRBJ2-7; unclear D gene. The length of the CDR3 is 12 residues. Germline-derived CDR1 and CDR2 are SQVTM and ANQGSEA. The V gene lost 4 bases and the J gene lost 6 bases, with 13 bases spanning the gap. CDR3 nucleotide sequence: TGCAGCGTTGTTCCCGGCCCGGGCGAGCAGTACTTC. Its protein product is CSVVPGPGEQYF.

V gene TRBV19 combines with J gene TRBJ1-5; TRBD1 agrees at 7 bases. CDR3 length: 13 amino acids. Germline V gene data show CDR1 as LNHDA and CDR2 as SQIVND (reference sequence). V shed 6 bases and J 5 bases; nucleotides not matched to a gene: 4. The CDR3 region is CASSNRGDQPQHF. CDR3 DNA sequence: TGTGCCAGTAGCAACAGGGGAGATCAGCCCCAGCATTTT.

This chain connects TRBV7-3 to TRBJ1-1; D is uncertain. Between the trimmed V and J ends, which lost 0 bases and 1 base, there was a span of 9 bases. The CDR3 is 15 amino acids. Germline CDR1 reads SGHTA; CDR2 reads FQGTGA. The DNA of the CDR3 is TGTGCCAGCAGCTTAACGGGCCCCGCGAACACTGAAGCTTTCTTT. It encodes CASSLTGPANTEAFF.

V gene TRBV7-3 combines with J gene TRBJ2-2; 7 positions agree with TRBD2. With V trimmed by 2 bases and J by 8 bases, 11 bases remained unmatched. Germline assignment: CDR1 SGHTA and CDR2 FQGTGA. The CDR3 sequence is 16 residues long. In DNA, the CDR3 is TGTGCCAGCAGCTTAGGGGCGGGAGTTGGAACGGGGGAGCTGTTTTTT. Its protein product is CASSLGAGVGTGELFF.

The rearrangement joins TRBV5-5 to TRBJ2-7; the D gene is possibly TRBD2 (6 bases). This CDR3 has 14 residues. CDR1 and CDR2 (germline): SGHKS, YYEKEE (reference sequence). V gave up 4 bases and J gave up 3 bases, with 14 bases separating them. The CDR3 reads CASSVFGGNYEQYF. Written as DNA, the CDR3 is TGTGCCAGCAGCGTCTTTGGGGGGAACTACGAGCAGTACTTC. Looking up the rest from reference TRBV5-5 and TRBJ2-7 gives the full variable domain: DAGVTQSPTHLIKTRGQQVTLRCSPISGHKSVSWYQQVLGQGPQFIFQYYEKEERGRGNFPDRFSARQFPNYSSELNVNALLLGDSALYLCASSVFGGNYEQYFGPGTRLTVT.

The chain uses TRBV27 and TRBJ2-7; 8 nucleotides align to TRBD2. Trimming took 6 bases from V and 3 from J; bases not matched to a gene: 7. The CDR3 spans 14 residues. Germline V CDR1 and CDR2: MNHEY, SMNVEV (reference sequence). This CDR3 reads CASRGGLGNYEQYF. In DNA, the CDR3 is TGTGCCAGCAGGGGGGGACTAGGAAACTACGAGCAGTACTTC.

The chain employs TRBV27 and TRBJ1-4; 7 nucleotides align to TRBD1. Germline V gene sequence: CDR1 MNHEY, CDR2 SMNVEV (reference sequence). V was clipped by 4 bases and J by 8 bases; unmatched bases: 10. The CDR3 contains 15 residues. The CDR3 spells CASSSETGRKEKLFF. The CDR3 DNA is TGTGCCAGCAGTTCCGAGACAGGGAGGAAGGAAAAACTGTTTTTT.

The CDR3: CAIADRGRPTDTQYF. DNA for the CDR3: TGTGCCATCGCCGACAGGGGTAGACCCACAGATACGCAGTATTTT. The chain links TRBV6-6 to TRBJ2-3; TRBD1 aligns across 8 bases. V was clipped by 10 bases and J by 2 bases; unmatched bases: 11. This CDR3 comprises 15 residues. From germline, CDR1 is MNHNY and CDR2 SVGAGI (reference sequence).

CDR3 loop: CASSLNSGYEQYF. The CDR3 DNA reads as TGTGCCAGCAGCTTGAATAGCGGCTACGAGCAGTACTTC. The V call is TRBV5-6, the J call TRBJ2-7, with D perhaps TRBD2 (6 bases). V lost 1 base and J 3 bases, leaving 8 bases between the germline ends. Germline CDR1 is SGHDT and CDR2 is YYEEEE. The CDR3 spans 13 residues.

This chain connects TRBV28 to TRBJ1-4; a possible D gene is TRBD1 (6 bases). CDR1 and CDR2 from the germline V gene are MDHEN and SYDVKM. The CDR3 is 14 residues long. Trimming cost V 3 bases and J 6 bases, with 11 bases left between them. The CDR3 reads CASSLGGRDEKLFF. CDR3 nucleotide sequence: TGTGCCAGCAGTTTGGGGGGGCGGGATGAAAAACTGTTTTTT.

The genes are TRBV5-6 and TRBJ2-7; the D gene is possibly TRBD1 (6 bases). The CDR3 runs to 14 residues. The germline V and J ends were trimmed by 4 bases and 6 bases, with 17 bases remaining between them. CDR1 is SGHDT and CDR2 is YYEEEE in the germline V gene. CDR3 in amino acids: CASSLALQGSEQYF. DNA of the CDR3: TGTGCCAGCAGCCTGGCCCTACAGGGATCCGAGCAGTACTTC. Using reference TRBV5-6 and TRBJ2-7 for the parts outside the CDR3, the full variable domain is DAGVTQSPTHLIKTRGQQVTLRCSPKSGHDTVSWYQQALGQGPQFIFQYYEEEERQRGNFPDRFSGHQFPNYSSELNVNALLLGDSALYLCASSLALQGSEQYFGPGTRLTVT.

The genes are TRBV7-8 and TRBJ1-2; the D gene is possibly TRBD1 (6 bases). Germline values: CDR1 SGHVS, CDR2 FQNEAQ. This CDR3 contains 15 residues. Trimming left V 5 bases short and J 6 bases short, with 19 bases between. The CDR3 DNA reads TGTGCCAGCAGCCCCCACAGGGTGAGGGATGATGGCTACACCTTC. Its translation is CASSPHRVRDDGYTF.

This clone occurred a few times. The V call is TRBV12-3 or TRBV12-4, the J call TRBJ1-1; D remains ambiguous. Trimming stripped 2 bases from V and 2 bases from J, with 6 bases between. The CDR3 sequence is 13 residues long. CDR3 residues: CASSLYTNTEAFF. In DNA, the CDR3 is TGTGCCAGCAGTTTATACACAAACACTGAAGCTTTCTTT.

V gene TRBV5-1 combines with J gene TRBJ2-7, with 11 bases that match TRBD2. There are 17 residues in the CDR3. The germline gives CDR1 SGHRS, CDR2 YFSETQ. V gave up 0 bases and J gave up 2 bases; unmatched junction bases: 7. The CDR3 protein is CASSLGLAGKPTYEQYF. CDR3 coding DNA: TGCGCCAGCAGCTTGGGACTAGCGGGAAAGCCCACCTACGAGCAGTACTTC.

Regarding this clone: The same CDR3 arises from other DNA sequences in this sample as well. The genes are TRBV5-1 and TRBJ2-3; tentatively, D is TRBD1 (6 bases). V lost 4 bases, J lost 0 bases, and 12 bases lay in between. This CDR3 is built from 15 residues. Germline assignment: CDR1 SGHRS and CDR2 YFSETQ. Here the CDR3 reads CASSPGTLSTDTQYF. The CDR3 coding sequence is TGCGCCAGCAGCCCGGGGACACTTAGCACAGATACGCAGTATTTT.

The chain employs TRBV19 and TRBJ1-5; possible D gene TRBD1, 5 bases. Germline CDR1 and CDR2: LNHDA and SQIVND (reference sequence). The CDR3 is 15 residues long. Trimming took 7 bases from V and 4 from J, leaving 17 bases between them. The CDR3 loop is CASTTGSSENQPQHF. CDR3 bases: TGTGCCAGTACTACAGGATCATCAGAGAATCAGCCCCAGCATTTT.

The V gene is TRBV11-3, the J gene TRBJ2-7; 7 bases are shared with TRBD2. The CDR3 runs 14 residues. With 5 bases clipped from V and 3 bases from J, the junction kept 7 bases outside the gene matches. Germline assignment: CDR1 SGHNT and CDR2 YENEEA. CDR3 protein: CASSLAGVGYEQYF. CDR3 in DNA: TGTGCCAGCAGCCTCGCGGGGGTCGGCTACGAGCAGTACTTC.

There are a few counts of this clone. This chain links TRBV6-1 with TRBJ2-7, with TRBD1 matching over 9 bases. V dropped 3 bases and J dropped 4; count of bases not matched to a gene: 1. The germline gives CDR1 MNHNS, CDR2 SASEGT. The CDR3 covers 13 residues. The CDR3 here is CASSDDRGYEQYF. The CDR3 region has the DNA TGTGCCAGCAGTGACGACAGGGGGTACGAGCAGTACTTC.

V is TRBV19 and J is TRBJ2-1, with 10 bases identical to TRBD1. The CDR3 has 13 residues. The germline CDR1 and CDR2 sequences are LNHDA and SQIVND (reference sequence). V shed 5 bases and J 8 bases; nucleotides not matched to a gene: 3. CDR3 in DNA: TGTGCCAGTAGTTGGGACAGGGGCGATGAGCAGTTCTTC. Its translation is CASSWDRGDEQFF.

The chain combines TRBV14 with TRBJ2-7; no reliable D call. Germline CDR1 reads SGHDN; CDR2 reads FVKESK. The V end lost 3 bases, the J end lost 4 bases, and 10 bases lay between the germline ends. CDR3 size: 13 residues. This CDR3 is CASSHPGRYEQYF. The CDR3 nucleotides read TGTGCCAGCAGCCATCCGGGTAGATACGAGCAGTACTTC.

A word on this clone: The sample has other DNA sequences that encode this CDR3 too. The chain links TRBV18 to TRBJ2-7, with 15 bases lining up with TRBD2. There are 16 residues in the CDR3. The V and J ends lost 0 bases and 5 bases, in that order; junction bases with no gene match: 2. The germline V gene encodes CDR1 KGHSH and CDR2 LQKENI. CDR3 DNA sequence: TGTGCCAGCTCACCACCGGGACTAGCGGGAGGTAACGAGCAGTACTTC. This gives the protein CASSPPGLAGGNEQYF.

The chain is built from TRBV2 and TRBJ1-5; 10 nucleotides match TRBD1. This CDR3 has 14 residues. V lost 6 bases, J lost 7 bases, and 6 bases stayed unmatched. Germline CDR1 and CDR2: SNHLY and FYNNEI. In nucleotides, the CDR3 is TGTGCCAGCAGCGAGACAGGGGGCCGGCAGCCCCAGCATTTT. As protein: CASSETGGRQPQHF.

The CDR3 spells CASSQTGGLNNSPLHF. CDR3 DNA: TGCGCCAGCAGCCAGACAGGGGGCCTTAATAATTCACCCCTCCACTTT. V and J are TRBV4-3 and TRBJ1-6, with 10 nucleotides matching TRBD1. This CDR3 is 16 amino acids long. CDR1 and CDR2 from the germline V gene are LGHNA and YSLEER. The junction had 4 bases not matched to a gene; V was cut back by 3 bases and J by 5 bases.